These 8 T cell receptor beta chains were all obtained from the same sample, sequenced in a study of Graves' ophthalmopathy and Graves' hyperthyroidism. Amplification of TCR beta CDR3 regions used RNA transcripts. First-round RT-PCR employed HTBI primers, with a second-round multiplex PCR after it. TCRdb re-called the multiplex PCR reads through MiXCR, storing one row per CDR3 protein. The sample includes 300,000 to 400,000 distinct CDR3 sequences, about a sixth seen only once; the top ten take 2.4%. Specimen: peripheral blood. The receptor set was obtained from an adult woman with stable Graves' hyperthyroidism.

This clonotype has a count of ten or more. CDR3 sequence reads: CASKQGAFTSPLHF. The CDR3 DNA reads TGTGCCAGCAAACAGGGGGCCTTCACATCACCCCTCCACTTT. V and J are TRBV6-1 and TRBJ1-6, with 9 bases matching TRBD1. J was trimmed by 10 bases and V by 7 bases; bases with no gene match: 8. Germline loops: CDR1 MNHNS, CDR2 SASEGT. CDR3 size: 14 residues.

This clonotype was counted at least ten times. The V gene is TRBV20-1, the J gene TRBJ2-5; D possibly corresponds to TRBD1 (6 bases). The germline CDR1 and CDR2 sequences are DFQATT and SNEGSKA (reference sequence). V lost 6 bases to trimming and J lost 7 bases, with 18 bases between them. This CDR3 is built from 13 residues. CDR3 in amino acids: CSAPGASEVTQYF. CDR3 sequence (DNA): TGCAGTGCCCCAGGGGCCAGTGAGGTGACCCAGTACTTC.

This clonotype was recorded at least ten times. The gene calls are TRBV28 and TRBJ1-2; D uncertain. V lost 6 bases and J 0 bases, leaving 14 bases between the germline ends. This CDR3 contains 15 residues. Germline V CDR1 and CDR2: MDHEN, SYDVKM. The CDR3 sequence is CASSDQSKANYGYTF. The CDR3, as DNA: TGTGCCAGCAGCGACCAAAGCAAAGCTAACTATGGCTACACCTTC.

This clonotype was detected ten times or more. This chain uses TRBV6-5 with TRBJ2-7; no clear D gene. Germline-derived CDR1 and CDR2 are MNHEY and SVGAGI. This CDR3 comprises 11 residues. V gave up 0 bases and J gave up 12 bases, with 9 bases separating them. CDR3 sequence (DNA): TGTGCCAGCAGTTACTCAAAAGCCTGGTACTTC. Its translation: CASSYSKAWYF.

This clonotype has a count of ten or more. The V call is TRBV6-5, the J call TRBJ1-1; TRBD1 might be the D (5 bases). Germline CDR1 MNHEY, CDR2 SVGAGI. Trimming stripped 0 bases from V and 6 bases from J, with 17 bases between. The CDR3 consists of 16 residues. CDR3 nucleotide sequence: TGTGCCAGCAGTTACTCGAGGCGGCAGGGTTTCGCTGAAGCTTTCTTT. This translates into CASSYSRRQGFAEAFF.

This clonotype was seen repeatedly, ten times or more. The chain couples TRBV25-1 to TRBJ1-2; 9 bases map to TRBD1. This CDR3 has 14 amino acids. The germline V gene has CDR1 MGHDK and CDR2 SYGVNS. Losses at the gene ends were 5 bases for V and 6 bases for J; bases not matched to a gene: 7. CDR3: CASSPGTGNNGYTF. DNA of the CDR3: TGTGCCAGCAGTCCCGGGACAGGGAATAATGGCTACACCTTC.

This clonotype was seen many times. V is TRBV20-1 and J is TRBJ1-5, with D possibly being TRBD1 (5 bases). Germline CDR1 is DFQATT and CDR2 is SNEGSKA (reference sequence). This CDR3 region has 14 residues. Trimming pared 0 bases from V and 6 bases from J, leaving 12 bases between. The CDR3 here is CSARDLTGGQPQHF. For the CDR3, the DNA is TGCAGTGCTAGAGATCTCACAGGAGGTCAGCCCCAGCATTTT.

The chain couples TRBV2 to TRBJ1-5, with D unclear. Germline V CDR1 and CDR2: SNHLY, FYNNEI. The ends were cut back, 5 bases at V and 0 bases at J, with 17 bases in the middle. The CDR3 runs 17 residues. In DNA form, the CDR3 reads TGTGCCAGCAGTCTTACCACGTTCCGATATAGCAATCAGCCCCAGCATTTT. This gives the protein CASSLTTFRYSNQPQHF.